This passage covers 17 T cell receptor beta chains from one sample sequenced in a study of CD8+ T cells in alopecia areata. Following extraction, RNA underwent reverse transcription to cDNA, which served as the sequencing template. The table came from immunoSEQ multiplex PCR; TCRdb's copy has only in-frame clones and leaves some out. The data contain about 190,000 clones, less than 70% of them seen just once; the ten biggest clones take up roughly 1.3%. Noted treatment: oral pan-JAK inhibitor, 5-10 mg twice daily. This material consisted of CD4+ T cells sorted from blood, taken around week 50, from a patient treated with tofacitinib. These receptors were taken from a human donor with alopecia areata.

J is TRBJ2-1 and V is TRBV29-1; TRBD2 agrees at 10 bases. Losses at the gene ends were 8 bases for V and 3 bases for J; bases not matched to a gene: 4. Germline V gene sequence: CDR1 SQVTM, CDR2 ANQGSEA. CDR3 length: 13 residues. CDR3 loop: CSFTSGVYNEQFF. The CDR3 DNA reads TGCAGCTTTACTAGCGGGGTCTACAATGAGCAGTTCTTC.

V gene TRBV15 combines with J gene TRBJ1-1; a weak D match, TRBD1 (6 bases). This CDR3 is 15 amino acids long. CDR1 is LNHNV and CDR2 is YYDKDF in the germline V gene (reference sequence). Trimming stripped 3 bases from V and 0 bases from J, with 11 bases between. Here the CDR3 DNA reads TGTGCCACCAGCAGGGTAAGGGGGTTGAACACTGAAGCTTTCTTT. It is translated as CATSRVRGLNTEAFF.

The V call is TRBV5-6, the J call TRBJ2-6, with D perhaps given as TRBD1 or TRBD2 (7 bases each). The germline V gene has CDR1 SGHDT and CDR2 YYEEEE. Deletions cut 4 bases from V and 0 bases from J, with 14 bases between. CDR3 length equals 17 residues. CDR3 DNA: TGTGCCAGCAGCCCGACAGGGAGGGTCTCTGGGGCCAACGTCCTGACTTTC. This sequence encodes CASSPTGRVSGANVLTF.

This clone was picked up a small number of times. The J gene is TRBJ2-4, the V gene TRBV11-2; no firm D call. The CDR3 contains 13 residues. V lost 3 bases to trimming and J lost 6 bases, with 9 bases between them. Per germline, CDR1 SGHAT and CDR2 FQNNGV. This CDR3 reads CASSLATLNIQYF. The CDR3 region has the DNA TGTGCCAGCAGCTTGGCGACGTTAAACATTCAGTACTTC.

V is TRBV29-1 and J is TRBJ2-3, with 8 positions matching TRBD2. The CDR3 consists of 13 residues. In germline, CDR1 is SQVTM, CDR2 ANQGSEA. Losses at the gene ends were 5 bases for V and 1 base for J; bases not matched to a gene: 2. CDR3 DNA sequence: TGCAGCGTTAAGACTAGCGGCACAGATACGCAGTATTTT. This gives the protein CSVKTSGTDTQYF.

This clone was seen only a few times. The chain joins TRBV4-3 to TRBJ1-6; tentatively, D is TRBD1 (5 bases). The CDR3 sequence is 13 residues long. CDR1 and CDR2 from the germline V gene are LGHNA and YSLEER. The ends were cut back, 1 base at V and 11 bases at J, with 9 bases in the middle. In DNA, the CDR3 is TGCGCCAGCAGCCAAGTTGACAGTACACCCCTCCACTTT. It translates to CASSQVDSTPLHF.

CDR3 bases: TGTGCCAGCAGCTTAAACAGGGGGCAGAGTGAAAAACTGTTTTTT. Residues: CASSLNRGQSEKLFF. V is TRBV7-8 and J is TRBJ1-4; 9 bases align to TRBD1. V lost 2 bases, J lost 7 bases, and 5 bases stayed unmatched. This CDR3 is built from 15 residues. Germline V CDR1 and CDR2: SGHVS, FQNEAQ.

This clone was seen only a few times. This chain connects TRBV7-2 to TRBJ2-3; D is unresolved. The CDR3 is made up of 14 amino acids. In germline, CDR1 is SGHTA, CDR2 FQGNSA. V lost 6 bases to trimming and J lost 3 bases, with 13 bases between them. In nucleotides, the CDR3 is TGTGCCAGCAGTTCCCGCGGCGAAACAGATACGCAGTATTTT. Its translation is CASSSRGETDTQYF.

The chain carries TRBV30 and TRBJ2-5; D ambiguous. Germline CDR1 and CDR2: GTSNPN and SVGIG (reference sequence). V shed 0 bases and J shed 5 bases, with 4 bases lying between them. The CDR3 is 11 amino acids. The CDR3 protein is CAWSVPETQYF. CDR3 in DNA: TGTGCCTGGAGTGTCCCGGAGACCCAGTACTTC. The entire variable domain, with the rest obtained from reference TRBV30 and TRBJ2-5, is as follows: SQTIHQWPATLVQPVGSPLSLECTVEGTSNPNLYWYRQAAGRGLQLLFYSVGIGQISSEVPQNLSASRPQDRQFILSSKKLLLSDSGFYLCAWSVPETQYFGPGTRLLVL.

This clone was detected a few times. The chain couples TRBV29-1 to TRBJ2-1, with D unclear. Germline V gives CDR1 SQVTM, CDR2 ANQGSEA. The ends were cut back, 3 bases at V and 6 bases at J, with 9 bases in the middle. The CDR3 totals 12 residues. In nucleotides, the CDR3 is TGCAGCGTTGATGAGTGGGGCAATGAGCAGTTCTTC. It codes for CSVDEWGNEQFF.

The genes are TRBV29-1 and TRBJ1-1; D is perhaps TRBD1 (5 bases). The CDR3 length is 12 residues. V lost 6 bases, J lost 11 bases, and 19 bases lay in between. Per the germline V gene, CDR1 is SQVTM and CDR2 is ANQGSEA. The CDR3 nucleotides read TGCAGCGTCCAAACTGCAGGGAGAGAGGCTTTCTTT. Amino acid sequence: CSVQTAGREAFF.

The gene calls are TRBV29-1 and TRBJ2-3; D is undetermined. The CDR3 is 16 amino acids. V lost 1 base and J 0 bases, leaving 14 bases between the germline ends. Germline assignment: CDR1 SQVTM and CDR2 ANQGSEA. In DNA, the CDR3 is TGCAGCGTTGAAGGATGGAAGTCGAGAAGCACAGATACGCAGTATTTT. Translation: CSVEGWKSRSTDTQYF.

This clone was found once. The chain links TRBV29-1 to TRBJ2-3, with a weak D call TRBD1 (7 bases). The V gene's germline CDR1 is SQVTM and CDR2 ANQGSEA. V was clipped by 4 bases and J by 4 bases, with 15 bases between them. This CDR3 has 14 amino acids. CDR3 nucleotide sequence: TGCAGCGTTGCCGGGGCAGGGGGGCCAGATACGCAGTATTTT. It encodes CSVAGAGGPDTQYF.

This clone was found once. The chain recombines TRBV30 with TRBJ1-1, with D perhaps matching TRBD1 (6 bases). From germline, CDR1 is GTSNPN and CDR2 SVGIG (reference sequence). CDR3 length: 14 amino acids. V was pared by 3 bases and J by 6 bases, with 17 bases between. This CDR3 reads CAWSLTRPGAEAFF. Here the CDR3 DNA reads TGTGCCTGGAGCTTGACAAGGCCAGGGGCTGAAGCTTTCTTT.

The rearrangement links TRBV27 to TRBJ1-6; possibly TRBD1 for D (5 bases). Germline CDR1 reads MNHEY; CDR2 reads SMNVEV (reference sequence). V shed 6 bases and J shed 0 bases, with 12 bases lying between them. The CDR3 spans 16 residues. CDR3 protein: CASSTKGNSYNSPLHF. The CDR3 bases are TGTGCCAGCAGCACTAAGGGGAACTCCTATAATTCACCCCTCCACTTT.

The gene calls are TRBV29-1 and TRBJ2-1; 16 nucleotides agree with TRBD2. CDR1 is SQVTM, CDR2 ANQGSEA, per germline. The CDR3 has 19 residues. With 7 bases clipped from V and 0 bases from J, the junction kept 12 bases outside the gene matches. CDR3 sequence reads: CSAGTGTSGGARSYNEQFF. The CDR3 DNA reads as TGCAGCGCGGGGACAGGGACTAGCGGGGGGGCCCGCTCCTACAATGAGCAGTTCTTC.

This chain connects TRBV9 to TRBJ2-7; D possibly corresponds to TRBD2 (6 bases). With 1 base removed from V and 0 bases from J, the gap between germline ends came to 11 bases. This CDR3 contains 15 residues. Germline V CDR1 and CDR2: SGDLS, YYNGEE. CDR3 bases: TGTGCCAGCAGCGTATCACCCGGGAGCTCCTACGAGCAGTACTTC. It is translated as CASSVSPGSSYEQYF. The full variable domain, its missing parts supplied by reference TRBV9 and TRBJ2-7, is DSGVTQTPKHLITATGQRVTLRCSPRSGDLSVYWYQQSLDQGLQFLIQYYNGEERAKGNILERFSAQQFPDLHSELNLSSLELGDSALYFCASSVSPGSSYEQYFGPGTRLTVT.